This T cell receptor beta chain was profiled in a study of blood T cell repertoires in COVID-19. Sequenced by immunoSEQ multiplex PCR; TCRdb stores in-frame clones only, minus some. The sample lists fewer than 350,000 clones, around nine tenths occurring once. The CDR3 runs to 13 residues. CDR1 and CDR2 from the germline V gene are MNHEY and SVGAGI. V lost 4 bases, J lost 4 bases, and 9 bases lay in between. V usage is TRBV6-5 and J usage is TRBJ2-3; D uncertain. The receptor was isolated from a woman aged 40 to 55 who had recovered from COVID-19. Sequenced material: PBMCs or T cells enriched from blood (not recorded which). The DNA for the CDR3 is TGTGCCAGCAGTTTAACAGCATCAGATACGCAGTATTTT. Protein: CASSLTASDTQYF.